These 16 T cell receptor beta chains came from one sample sequenced in a study of graft-versus-host responses after intestinal transplantation. TCRdb's copy holds only in-frame clones and misses some; the assay was immunoSEQ multiplex PCR. Of just over 85,000 clones listed, less than 95% are singletons. No antigen has been identified for these receptors. Sequenced here: unstimulated CD8+ T cells sorted from spleen or lymph node cells, sampled before transplant. The receptors derive from a human donor who was the organ donor for an intestinal transplant.

The chain uses TRBV5-4 and TRBJ1-6; D not resolved. The germline V and J ends were trimmed by 1 base and 5 bases, with 7 bases remaining between them. This CDR3 is built from 14 residues. CDR1 SGHNT and CDR2 YYREEE come from the germline V gene (reference sequence). The CDR3 bases are TGTGCCAGCAGCTTGTACCGGGATAATTCACCCCTCCACTTT. Translated, it gives CASSLYRDNSPLHF.

The CDR3 bases are TGTGCCAGCTCCAAGGGCAGGGGGCCCGCTAACTATGGCTACACCTTC. The encoded protein is CASSKGRGPANYGYTF. The J gene is TRBJ1-2, the V gene TRBV5-6; 8 positions agree with TRBD1. This CDR3 is 16 amino acids long. J lost 0 bases, V lost 7 bases, and 11 bases had no gene match. The germline V gene encodes CDR1 SGHDT and CDR2 YYEEEE.

This clone has only a few counts. The chain recombines TRBV7-9 with TRBJ1-1, with a tentative D call TRBD1 (6 bases). The CDR3 covers 14 residues. The germline V and J ends were trimmed by 4 bases and 1 base, with 10 bases remaining between them. The germline CDR1 and CDR2 sequences are SEHNR and FQNEAQ (reference sequence). The CDR3 DNA sequence: TGTGCCAGCAGCTCCGGACAGACGAACACTGAAGCTTTCTTT. As protein: CASSSGQTNTEAFF.

The chain is built from TRBV23-1 and TRBJ2-7; 7 nucleotides line up with TRBD2. TRBV23-1 is treated as an ORF (open reading frame) with a function not yet certain. CDR3 length: 15 residues. Trimming took 0 bases from V and 2 from J; bases not matched to a gene: 4. The CDR3 sequence: CASSQSGGEPYEQYF. The DNA of the CDR3 is TGCGCCAGCAGTCAATCGGGAGGGGAGCCCTACGAGCAGTACTTC.

The chain links TRBV13 to TRBJ2-3; weak D call: TRBD1 (6 bases). Trimming pared 0 bases from V and 6 bases from J, leaving 16 bases between. The CDR3 spans 16 residues. Germline CDR1 reads PRHDT; CDR2 reads FYEKMQ (reference sequence). This chain's CDR3 is CASSLGEGVVGDTQYF. In DNA, the CDR3 is TGTGCCAGCAGCTTAGGAGAGGGGGTGGTGGGGGATACGCAGTATTTT.

V gene TRBV9 combines with J gene TRBJ2-1; 10 nucleotides align to TRBD2. After removal of 3 bases from V and 6 bases from J, the junction contained 9 bases not matched to a gene. The germline V gene encodes CDR1 SGDLS and CDR2 YYNGEE. The CDR3 totals 16 residues. CDR3 coding DNA: TGTGCCAGCAGCGCGGACGGGGGACTAGCGTCCAATGAGCAGTTCTTC. Translating it yields CASSADGGLASNEQFF.

J is TRBJ2-7 and V is TRBV27; maybe TRBD1 (6 bases). V was clipped by 5 bases and J by 6 bases, with 11 bases between them. Germline V gene data show CDR1 as MNHEY and CDR2 as SMNVEV (reference sequence). This CDR3 region has 12 residues. This chain's CDR3 is CASSPSGVEQYF. CDR3 bases: TGTGCCAGCAGTCCGTCAGGGGTCGAGCAGTACTTC.

CDR3 in DNA: TGTGCCAGCTTTGGGGGCCCGAACTACGAGCAGTACTTC. It is translated as CASFGGPNYEQYF. This chain joins TRBV27 and TRBJ2-7; tentatively, D is TRBD1 (6 bases). The ends were cut back, 8 bases at V and 3 bases at J, with 14 bases in the middle. The germline V gene encodes CDR1 MNHEY and CDR2 SMNVEV (reference sequence). This CDR3 contains 13 residues.

The rearrangement uses TRBV2 and TRBJ2-1; 8 nucleotides match TRBD1. Unmatched junction bases numbered 11, after V lost 7 bases and J lost 15 bases. CDR3 length: 12 amino acids. CDR1 and CDR2 from the germline V gene are SNHLY and FYNNEI. DNA of the CDR3: TGTGCCAGCACAGGATTCCAGGGGGCTGCGTTCTTC. Its protein product is CASTGFQGAAFF.

This rearrangement joins TRBV7-2 to TRBJ2-7; D is possibly TRBD2 (6 bases). The ends were cut back, 6 bases at V and 2 bases at J, with 11 bases in the middle. Germline CDR1 SGHTA, CDR2 FQGNSA. This CDR3 spans 13 amino acids. This CDR3 reads CASRAGLTYEQYF. The CDR3 DNA follows: TGTGCCAGCAGGGCCGGACTAACCTACGAGCAGTACTTC.

This chain joins TRBV9 and TRBJ2-1, with D possibly matching TRBD1 (6 bases). Trimming took 3 bases from V and 1 from J, leaving 14 bases between them. The germline CDR1 and CDR2 sequences are SGDLS and YYNGEE. The CDR3 contains 16 residues. The CDR3: CASSASGTLSYNEQFF. CDR3 in DNA: TGTGCCAGCAGCGCCTCCGGGACACTTTCCTACAATGAGCAGTTCTTC.

V usage is TRBV5-6 and J usage is TRBJ1-1; D not resolved. The ends were cut back, 0 bases at V and 2 bases at J, with 8 bases in the middle. CDR1 and CDR2 (germline): SGHDT, YYEEEE. This CDR3 contains 14 residues. CDR3 DNA: TGTGCCAGCAGCTTGGGGGGAGGAAACACTGAAGCTTTCTTT. Translated: CASSLGGGNTEAFF.

The chain joins TRBV27 to TRBJ2-7; D is unresolved. The CDR3 is 16 residues long. Germline V gives CDR1 MNHEY, CDR2 SMNVEV (reference sequence). The germline V and J ends were trimmed by 8 bases and 3 bases, with 23 bases remaining between them. The CDR3: CASGHLQAPTHYEQYF. DNA for the CDR3: TGTGCCAGCGGTCACCTGCAGGCCCCCACCCACTACGAGCAGTACTTC.

The rearrangement links TRBV7-9 to TRBJ2-2, with D possibly matching TRBD1 (5 bases). The CDR3 is made up of 17 amino acids. CDR1 is SEHNR, CDR2 FQNEAQ, per germline (reference sequence). V was pared by 1 base and J by 3 bases, with 15 bases between. CDR3 DNA sequence: TGTGCCAGCAGCTTAGAATTACAGGCTCCCTACACCGGGGAGCTGTTTTTT. Protein product: CASSLELQAPYTGELFF.

The chain is built from TRBV4-3 and TRBJ1-2, with 8 bases matching TRBD1. Germline CDR1 is LGHNA and CDR2 is YSLEER. The CDR3 has 14 residues. Trimming at V came to 4 bases and at J to 7 bases, leaving 8 bases not matched to a gene. This chain's CDR3 is CASSPRDRPSGYTF. The DNA of the CDR3 is TGCGCCAGCAGCCCCCGGGACAGGCCATCTGGCTACACCTTC.

This chain connects TRBV2 to TRBJ2-7, with D tentatively TRBD1 (6 bases). CDR3 length: 16 amino acids. Germline V gene data show CDR1 as SNHLY and CDR2 as FYNNEI. V was shortened by 6 bases and J by 0 bases, with 18 bases between the two germline ends. The CDR3, as DNA: TGTGCCAGCAGCAACCCTCGGGACACCTCCTCCTACGAGCAGTACTTC. Amino acids: CASSNPRDTSSYEQYF.